These T cell receptor beta chains were read from a single sample in a study of T cell responses to AZD1222 COVID-19 vaccine. The repertoire was sequenced with immunoSEQ multiplex PCR; TCRdb's copy has only in-frame clones and lacks some. The sample lists 130,000 or so clones, 94% occurring once. The sample here was peripheral blood, taken on day 0 of AZD1222 vaccination. These receptor sequences come from an adult in good health. Both conserved end residues are part of each CDR3. The D gene is left open where the match is weak. Expanded clones are given a class, and other clones once, few, many or no size at all.

J,V,D,size,DNA,CDR3
TRBJ2-7,TRBV12-3/TRBV12-4,-,-,TGTGCCAGCAGTTTAGCCGATTCGAGTGAGCAGTACTTC,CASSLADSSEQYF
TRBJ2-7,TRBV7-9,-,-,TGTGCCAGCAGCAACCGCCAGGACGGATACTACGAGCAGTACTTC,CASSNRQDGYYEQYF
TRBJ2-7,TRBV9,TRBD1,-,TGTGCCAGCAGCTTCCGGGACAGGGTCCACGAGCAGTACTTC,CASSFRDRVHEQYF
TRBJ2-7,TRBV5-1,-,-,TGCGCCAGCAGCTTGGGGCAGGGTAACTACGAGCAGTACTTC,CASSLGQGNYEQYF
TRBJ1-1,TRBV4-3,-,-,TGCGCCAGCAGCCGCTACAGGACCCTGAACACTGAAGCTTTCTTT,CASSRYRTLNTEAFF
TRBJ2-1,TRBV19,-,-,TGTGCCAGCAGTGGGTGGGAGATGGAGAATGAGCAGTTCTTC,CASSGWEMENEQFF
TRBJ2-2,TRBV9,-,-,TGTGCCAGCCGAGAGGGGAGCACCGGGGAGCTGTTTTTT,CASREGSTGELFF
TRBJ2-1,TRBV11-2,TRBD2,-,TGTGCCAGCAGCCGGATCCCCGGGACTAGCTTGGGGAATGAGCAGTTCTTC,CASSRIPGTSLGNEQFF
TRBJ1-4,TRBV5-4,-,-,TGTGCCAGCAGCCGCTTATTAGGGACACCGTTTTTT,CASSRLLGTPFF
TRBJ2-4,TRBV6-2/TRBV6-3,TRBD1,-,TGTGCCAGCAGTCTCAGGGGACAGACAAACATTCAGTACTTC,CASSLRGQTNIQYF
TRBJ1-2,TRBV7-9,-,few,TGTGCCAGCAGCTTTAGCGGTTCGTGGGCCTCAAACTATGGCTACACCTTC,CASSFSGSWASNYGYTF
TRBJ2-1,TRBV10-3,-,-,TGTGCCATCAGCTTGGGGGGTAATGAGCAGTTCTTC,CAISLGGNEQFF
TRBJ2-1,TRBV28,TRBD2,-,TGTGCCAGCAGTTCCTTCCTAGCGGGAGGGCACGATGAGCAGTTCTTC,CASSSFLAGGHDEQFF
TRBJ1-6,TRBV18,-,-,TGTGCCAGCTCACCCCGACAGGACAATTCACCCCTCCACTTT,CASSPRQDNSPLHF
TRBJ2-7,TRBV5-5,TRBD2,-,TGTGCCAGCACTCCTTACGGTGGGCTAGCGGGAGATTTTGGCCACGAGCAGTACTTC,CASTPYGGLAGDFGHEQYF
TRBJ2-7,TRBV11-1,TRBD1,-,TGTGCCAGCAGCCTTACCGGGACAGGGCGCGAGCAGTACTTC,CASSLTGTGREQYF
TRBJ2-7,TRBV18,-,-,TGTGCCAGCTCACCACCCCTGGGTGGTTTGAATGGGGCCAGTTCCTACGAGCAGTACTTC,CASSPPLGGLNGASSYEQYF
TRBJ2-7,TRBV2,-,once,TGTGCCAGCAGTGTGCCCCTCCAATACGAGCAGTACTTC,CASSVPLQYEQYF
TRBJ1-2,TRBV11-2,-,-,TGTGCCAGCGTGGGGGGGGGAGCCTATGGCTACACCTTC,CASVGGGAYGYTF
TRBJ2-3,TRBV5-1,-,-,TGCGCCAGCAGTTTACCAGGGAGCACAGATACGCAGTATTTT,CASSLPGSTDTQYF
TRBJ1-1,TRBV28,-,-,TGTGCCAGCAAATTTAACAGGGTTTCTTCGGACACTGAAGCTTTCTTT,CASKFNRVSSDTEAFF
TRBJ1-4,TRBV5-8,-,-,TGTGCCAGCAGCTTGCGGCGGCGTGAGGAAAAACTGTTTTTT,CASSLRRREEKLFF
TRBJ2-7,TRBV14,TRBD2,-,TGTGCCAGCAGCCAACTGGGGGGGTCCTACGAGCAGTACTTC,CASSQLGGSYEQYF
TRBJ1-2,TRBV30,-,-,TGTGCCTCTCCAGGGGTGACTAACTATGGCTACACCTTC,CASPGVTNYGYTF
TRBJ2-1,TRBV10-2,TRBD2,-,TGCGCCAGCCTCTTGCCGGGAGGGCATTCGAATGAGCAGTTCTTC,CASLLPGGHSNEQFF
TRBJ1-3,TRBV7-9,-,-,TGTGCCAGCAGCCGAACCCCTGGAAACACCATATATTTT,CASSRTPGNTIYF